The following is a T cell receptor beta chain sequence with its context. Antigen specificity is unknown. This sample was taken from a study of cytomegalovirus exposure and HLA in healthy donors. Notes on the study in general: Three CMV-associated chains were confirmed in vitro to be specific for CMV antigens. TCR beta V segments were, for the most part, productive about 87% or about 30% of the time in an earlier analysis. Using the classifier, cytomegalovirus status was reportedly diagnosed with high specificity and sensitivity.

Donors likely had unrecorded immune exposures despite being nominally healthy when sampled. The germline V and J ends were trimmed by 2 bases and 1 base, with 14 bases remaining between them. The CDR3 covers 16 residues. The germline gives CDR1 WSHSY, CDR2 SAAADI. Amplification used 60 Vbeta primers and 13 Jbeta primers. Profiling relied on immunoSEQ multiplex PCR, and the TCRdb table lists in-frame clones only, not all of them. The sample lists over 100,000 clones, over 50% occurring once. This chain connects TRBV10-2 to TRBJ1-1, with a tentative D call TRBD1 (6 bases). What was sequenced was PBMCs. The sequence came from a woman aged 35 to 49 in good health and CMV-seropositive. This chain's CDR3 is CASSERGGAGNTEAFF. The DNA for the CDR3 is TGCGCCAGCAGTGAGCGCGGGGGGGCCGGGAACACTGAAGCTTTCTTT.